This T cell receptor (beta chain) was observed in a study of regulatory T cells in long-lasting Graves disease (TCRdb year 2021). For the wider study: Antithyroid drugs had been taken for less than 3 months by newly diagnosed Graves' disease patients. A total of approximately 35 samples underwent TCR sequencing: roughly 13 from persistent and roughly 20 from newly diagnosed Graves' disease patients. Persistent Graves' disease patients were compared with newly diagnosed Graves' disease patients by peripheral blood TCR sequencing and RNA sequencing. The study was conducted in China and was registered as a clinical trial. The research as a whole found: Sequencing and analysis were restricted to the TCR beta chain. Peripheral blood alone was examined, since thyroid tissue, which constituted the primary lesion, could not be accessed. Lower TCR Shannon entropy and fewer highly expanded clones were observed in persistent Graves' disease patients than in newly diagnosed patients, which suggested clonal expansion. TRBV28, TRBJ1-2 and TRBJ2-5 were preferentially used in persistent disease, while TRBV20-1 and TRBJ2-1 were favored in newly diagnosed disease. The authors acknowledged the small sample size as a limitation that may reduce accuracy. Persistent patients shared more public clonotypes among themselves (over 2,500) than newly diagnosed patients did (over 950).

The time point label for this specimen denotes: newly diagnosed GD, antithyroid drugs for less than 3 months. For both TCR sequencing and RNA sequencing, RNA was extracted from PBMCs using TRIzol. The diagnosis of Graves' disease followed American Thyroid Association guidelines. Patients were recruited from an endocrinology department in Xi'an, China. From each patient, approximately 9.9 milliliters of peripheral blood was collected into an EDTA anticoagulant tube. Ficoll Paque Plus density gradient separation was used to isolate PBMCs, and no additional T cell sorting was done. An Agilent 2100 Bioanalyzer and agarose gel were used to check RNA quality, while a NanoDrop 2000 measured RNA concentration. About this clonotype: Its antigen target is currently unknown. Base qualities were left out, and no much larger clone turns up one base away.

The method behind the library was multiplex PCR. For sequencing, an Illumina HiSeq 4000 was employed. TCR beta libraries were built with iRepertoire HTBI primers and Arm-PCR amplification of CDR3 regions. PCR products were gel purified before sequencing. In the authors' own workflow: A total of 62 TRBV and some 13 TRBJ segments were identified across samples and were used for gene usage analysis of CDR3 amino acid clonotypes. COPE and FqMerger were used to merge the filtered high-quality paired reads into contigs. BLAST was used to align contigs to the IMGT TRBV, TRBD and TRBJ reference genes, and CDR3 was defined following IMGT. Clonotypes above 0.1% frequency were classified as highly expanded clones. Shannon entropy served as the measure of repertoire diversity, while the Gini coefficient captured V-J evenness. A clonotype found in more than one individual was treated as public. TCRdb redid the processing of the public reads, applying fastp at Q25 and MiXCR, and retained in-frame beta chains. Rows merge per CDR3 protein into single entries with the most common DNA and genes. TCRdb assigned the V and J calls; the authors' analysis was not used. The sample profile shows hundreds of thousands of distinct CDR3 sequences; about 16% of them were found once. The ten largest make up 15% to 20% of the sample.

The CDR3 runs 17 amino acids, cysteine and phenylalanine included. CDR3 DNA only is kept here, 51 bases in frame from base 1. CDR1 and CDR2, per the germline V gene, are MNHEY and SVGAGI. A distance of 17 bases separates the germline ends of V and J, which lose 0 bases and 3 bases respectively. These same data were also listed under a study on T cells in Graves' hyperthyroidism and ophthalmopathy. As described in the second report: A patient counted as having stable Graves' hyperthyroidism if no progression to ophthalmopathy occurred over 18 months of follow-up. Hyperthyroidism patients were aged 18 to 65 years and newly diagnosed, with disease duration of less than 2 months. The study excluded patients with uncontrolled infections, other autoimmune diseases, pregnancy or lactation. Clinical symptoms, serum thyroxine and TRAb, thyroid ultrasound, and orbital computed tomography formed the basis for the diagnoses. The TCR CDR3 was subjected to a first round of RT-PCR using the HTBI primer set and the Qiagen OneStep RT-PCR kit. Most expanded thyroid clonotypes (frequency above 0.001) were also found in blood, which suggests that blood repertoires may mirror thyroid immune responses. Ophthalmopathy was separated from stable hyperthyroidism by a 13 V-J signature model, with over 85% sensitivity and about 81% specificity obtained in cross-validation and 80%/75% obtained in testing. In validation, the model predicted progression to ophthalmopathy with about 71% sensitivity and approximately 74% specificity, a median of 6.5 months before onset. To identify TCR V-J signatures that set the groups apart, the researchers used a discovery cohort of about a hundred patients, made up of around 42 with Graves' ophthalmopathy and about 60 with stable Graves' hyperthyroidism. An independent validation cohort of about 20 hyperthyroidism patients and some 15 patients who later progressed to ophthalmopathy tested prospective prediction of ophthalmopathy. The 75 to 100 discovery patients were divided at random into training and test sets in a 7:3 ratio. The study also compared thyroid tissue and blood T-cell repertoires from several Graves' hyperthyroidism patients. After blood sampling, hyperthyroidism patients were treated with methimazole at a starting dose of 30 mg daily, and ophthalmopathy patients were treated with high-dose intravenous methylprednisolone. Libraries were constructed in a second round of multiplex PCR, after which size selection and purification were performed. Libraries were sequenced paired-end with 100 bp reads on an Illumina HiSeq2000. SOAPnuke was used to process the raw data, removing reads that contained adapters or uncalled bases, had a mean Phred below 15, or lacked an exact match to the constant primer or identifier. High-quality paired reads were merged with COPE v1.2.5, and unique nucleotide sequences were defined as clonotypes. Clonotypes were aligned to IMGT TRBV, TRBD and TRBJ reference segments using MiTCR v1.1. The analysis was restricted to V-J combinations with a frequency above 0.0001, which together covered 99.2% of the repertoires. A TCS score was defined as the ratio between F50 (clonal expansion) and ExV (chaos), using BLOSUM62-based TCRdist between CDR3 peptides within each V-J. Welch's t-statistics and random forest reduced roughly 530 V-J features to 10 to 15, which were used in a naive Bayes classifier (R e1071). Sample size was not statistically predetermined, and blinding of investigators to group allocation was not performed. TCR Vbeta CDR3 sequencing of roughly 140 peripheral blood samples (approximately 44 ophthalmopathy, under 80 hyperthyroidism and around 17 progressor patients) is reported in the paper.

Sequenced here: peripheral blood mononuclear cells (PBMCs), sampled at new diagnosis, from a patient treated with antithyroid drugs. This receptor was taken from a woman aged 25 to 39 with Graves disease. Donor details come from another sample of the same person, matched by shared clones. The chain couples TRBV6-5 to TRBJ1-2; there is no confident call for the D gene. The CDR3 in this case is CASSYSNSEATYYGYTF. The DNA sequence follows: TGTGCCAGCAGTTACTCGAATAGCGAGGCCACGTACTATGGCTACACCTTC.